The rows below give T cell receptor beta chains drawn from one sample of a study of beta chain features in type 1 diabetes. Produced via immunoSEQ multiplex PCR; TCRdb's table is partial and in-frame only. The data hold over 350,000 clones, with over 12% observed a single time. The sequenced material came from naive CD4+ T cells from blood. Receptors were obtained from a young woman in good health. The CDR3 runs from the conserved cysteine through the conserved F or W.

TRBV7-9	TRBJ2-1	CASSVGLAGVLEQFF
TRBV30	TRBJ2-7	CAWGTDYEQYF
TRBV27	TRBJ2-5	CASSFSLAGGETQYF
TRBV28	TRBJ1-5	CATLEGGQPQHF
TRBV28	TRBJ2-6	CASTPSSGTNVLTF
TRBV28	TRBJ2-7	CASSFEVYEQYF
TRBV5-6	TRBJ2-5	CASSLAASGHMGETQYF
TRBV5-4	TRBJ1-2	CASSTGTGPFYFYGYTF
TRBV19	TRBJ1-5	CASSIRSYQGPQHF
TRBV18	TRBJ1-5	CASSPNIPGQGFGQPQHF
TRBV18	TRBJ2-3	CASSAGRGTDTQYF
TRBV7-9	TRBJ1-3	CASSTRTGQSSGNTIYF
TRBV29-1	TRBJ1-1	CSGTRTGSITEAFF
TRBV19	TRBJ1-1	CASTLTGDTEAFF
TRBV23-1	TRBJ2-5	CASSQSPEDRDQETQYF
TRBV7-9	TRBJ2-1	CASSLGGTRFNEQFF
TRBV27	TRBJ2-7	CASSSRPRTGMTYEQYF
TRBV9	TRBJ1-5	CASSPTGTGNQPQHF
TRBV29-1	TRBJ2-3	CSVETSDTQYF
TRBV11-3	TRBJ2-1	CASGEQGNEQFF
TRBV30	TRBJ2-7	CAWSLGLSTYEQYF
TRBV7-9	TRBJ2-3	CASRPGGSSTDTQYF
TRBV28	TRBJ1-2	CASSLQNYGYTF
TRBV19	TRBJ1-1	CASRSVDWNTEAFF
TRBV5-1	TRBJ2-5	CASSLQGTRITEDF
TRBV4-2	TRBJ1-5	CASSQRTGDEQPQHF